This T cell receptor (beta chain) was documented in a study of blood T cell repertoires in COVID-19. Overall study: Spain, Italy and the United States supplied samples that represented acute and convalescent COVID-19.

In germline, CDR1 is KGHSH, CDR2 LQKENI. V shed 3 bases and J shed 8 bases, with 10 bases lying between them. The CDR3 is 12 residues long. Data came from immunoSEQ multiplex PCR; TCRdb stores just in-frame clones and leaves some out. The sample includes about 310,000 clones, around 87% of them seen just once. The V call is TRBV18, the J call TRBJ1-1, with no clear D. Specimen: peripheral blood. This TCR derives from a woman in her forties or fifties who had recovered from COVID-19. CDR3 region: CASSPDRGEAFF. The CDR3 DNA follows: TGTGCCAGCTCACCCGACCGAGGGGAAGCTTTCTTT.